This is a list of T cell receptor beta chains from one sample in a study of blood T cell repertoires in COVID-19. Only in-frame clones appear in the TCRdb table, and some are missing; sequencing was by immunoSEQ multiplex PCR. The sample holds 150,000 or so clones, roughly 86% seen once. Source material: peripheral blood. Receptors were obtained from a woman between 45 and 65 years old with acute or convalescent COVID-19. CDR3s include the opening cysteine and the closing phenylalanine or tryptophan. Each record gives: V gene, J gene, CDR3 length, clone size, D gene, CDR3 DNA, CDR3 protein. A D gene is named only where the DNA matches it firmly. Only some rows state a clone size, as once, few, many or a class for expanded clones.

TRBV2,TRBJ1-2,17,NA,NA,TGTGCCAGCAGTGAAGCGCGTAGGGGACACATCCCCTATGGCTACACCTTC,CASSEARRGHIPYGYTF
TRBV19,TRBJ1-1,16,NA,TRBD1,TGTGCCAGTAGTATCGGACAGGCCCGCGGCGGCACTGAAGCTTTCTTT,CASSIGQARGGTEAFF
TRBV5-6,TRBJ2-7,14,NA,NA,TGTGCCAGCAGCTTGGGTCTGCGGGATTACGAGCAGTACTTC,CASSLGLRDYEQYF
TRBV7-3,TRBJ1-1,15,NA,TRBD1,TGTGCCAGCAGCTTTCTGGGACAGGGGGCAGGTGAAGCTTTCTTT,CASSFLGQGAGEAFF
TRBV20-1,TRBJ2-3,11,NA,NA,TGCAGTGCAACTCCCAGGGATACGCAGTATTTT,CSATPRDTQYF
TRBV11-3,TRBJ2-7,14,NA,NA,TGTGCCAGCAGCTCCCCTGTTAATATCCACGAGCAGTACTTC,CASSSPVNIHEQYF
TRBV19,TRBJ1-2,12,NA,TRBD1,TGTGCCAGTGGGACAGGGTCCTATGGCTACACCTTC,CASGTGSYGYTF
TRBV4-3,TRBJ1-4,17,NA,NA,TGCGCCAGCAGCCAAGGGATTTTACAGGGTACTAATGAAAAACTGTTTTTT,CASSQGILQGTNEKLFF
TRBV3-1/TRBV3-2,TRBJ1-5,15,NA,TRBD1,TGTGCCAGCAGCCAAGAAACAGGGGGCAATCAGCCCCAGCATTTT,CASSQETGGNQPQHF
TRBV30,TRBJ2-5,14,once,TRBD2,TGTGCCTGGGGATTAGCGGGGGGGCAGGGGACCCAGTACTTC,CAWGLAGGQGTQYF
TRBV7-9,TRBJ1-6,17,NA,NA,TGTGCCAGCAGTCCTGGACAGCAGAGCTCCTATAATTCACCCCTCCACTTT,CASSPGQQSSYNSPLHF
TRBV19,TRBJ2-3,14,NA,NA,TGTGCCAGTAGTCCATCGATCACAGCAGATACGCAGTATTTT,CASSPSITADTQYF
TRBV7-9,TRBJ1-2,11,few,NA,TGTGCCAGCAGCTTAGGGCAGGGCTACACCTTC,CASSLGQGYTF
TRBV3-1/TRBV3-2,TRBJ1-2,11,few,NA,TGTGCCAGCAGCCAAGGCGATGGCTACACCTTC,CASSQGDGYTF
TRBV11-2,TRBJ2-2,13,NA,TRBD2,TGTGCCAGCAGTTCGCGGGGGACCGGGGAGCTGTTTTTT,CASSSRGTGELFF
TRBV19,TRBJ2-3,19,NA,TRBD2,TGTGCCAGTATCCCGAGGAGCGCTAGCGGGGGGGCCTCCCCAGATACGCAGTATTTT,CASIPRSASGGASPDTQYF
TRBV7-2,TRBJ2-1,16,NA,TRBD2,TGTGCCAGCAGCTTAGCTAGCGGGTTTACCTACAATGAGCAGTTCTTC,CASSLASGFTYNEQFF
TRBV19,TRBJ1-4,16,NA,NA,TGTGCCAGTAGTAACCTATTTCAGGGAACTAATGAAAAACTGTTTTTT,CASSNLFQGTNEKLFF
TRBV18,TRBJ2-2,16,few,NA,TGTGCCAGCTCACCTATGGACAGTGCGAACACCGGGGAGCTGTTTTTT,CASSPMDSANTGELFF
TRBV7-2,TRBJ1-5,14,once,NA,TGTGCCAGCAGCTCTTCAGGGGTAAATCAGCCCCAGCATTTT,CASSSSGVNQPQHF
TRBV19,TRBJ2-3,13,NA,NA,TGTGCCAGCAGGACACAAATCACAGATACGCAGTATTTT,CASRTQITDTQYF
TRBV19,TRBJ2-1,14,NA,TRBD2,TGTGCCAGTAGAAGCCTAGCGGGAGGTCTCGAGCAGTTCTTC,CASRSLAGGLEQFF
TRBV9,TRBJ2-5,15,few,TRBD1,TGTGCCAGCAGCCCACGACAGGGGGTCCAAGAGACCCAGTACTTC,CASSPRQGVQETQYF
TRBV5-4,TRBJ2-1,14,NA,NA,TGTGCCAGCAGCTCGGGTAATTCCCGACATGAGCAGTTCTTC,CASSSGNSRHEQFF
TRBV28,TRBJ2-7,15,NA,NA,TGTGCCAGCAGTTTAGACGTTTCCAGGGACTACGAGCAGTACTTC,CASSLDVSRDYEQYF
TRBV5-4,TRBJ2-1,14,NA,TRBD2,TGTGCCAGCAGCCCTGGGACTACTAACAATGAGCAGTTCTTC,CASSPGTTNNEQFF
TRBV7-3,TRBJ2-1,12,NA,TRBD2,TGTGCCAGCAGCGATAGCGGGGCTCGGCAGTTCTTC,CASSDSGARQFF
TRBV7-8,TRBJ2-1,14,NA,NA,TGTGCCAGCAGACTAGCCCCGGACTCGCTATGGCAGTTCTTC,CASRLAPDSLWQFF
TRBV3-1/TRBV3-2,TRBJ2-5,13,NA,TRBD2,TGTGCCAGCAGCATGCGGGGGGTAGAGACCCAGTACTTC,CASSMRGVETQYF
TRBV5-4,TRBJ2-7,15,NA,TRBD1,TGTGCCTCGCGGGCGGGACAGGGTAGCTCCTACGAGCAGTACTTC,CASRAGQGSSYEQYF
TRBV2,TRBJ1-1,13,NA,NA,TGTGCCAGCACATTCGAACTAAACACTGAAGCTTTCTTT,CASTFELNTEAFF
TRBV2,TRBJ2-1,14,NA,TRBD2,TGTGCCAGCAGTGACGGCGGGAGCTACAATGAGCAGTTCTTC,CASSDGGSYNEQFF
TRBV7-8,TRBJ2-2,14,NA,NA,TGTGCCAGCAGCTTACACAGGGACACCGGGGAGCTGTTTTTT,CASSLHRDTGELFF
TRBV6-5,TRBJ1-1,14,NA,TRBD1,TGTGCCAGCAGTTCTAAGACAGGGGGGACTGAAGCTTTCTTT,CASSSKTGGTEAFF
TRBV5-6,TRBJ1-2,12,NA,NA,TGTGCCAGCAGTCAAGGGGCGGATGGCTACACCTTC,CASSQGADGYTF
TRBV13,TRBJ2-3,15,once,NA,TGTGCCAGCAGCTTCCTGGACAGACGCACAGATACGCAGTATTTT,CASSFLDRRTDTQYF
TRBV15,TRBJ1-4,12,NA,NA,TGTGCCACCGGGGGGGTAGATGAAAAACTGTTTTTT,CATGGVDEKLFF
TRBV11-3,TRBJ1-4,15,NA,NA,TGTGCCAGCAGCTTAAACGGCGCGGGGGGCGAAAAACTGTTTTTT,CASSLNGAGGEKLFF
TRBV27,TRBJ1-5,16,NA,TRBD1,TGTGCCAGCCGTCCGCATATAGGGACAGGCAATCAGCCCCAGCATTTT,CASRPHIGTGNQPQHF
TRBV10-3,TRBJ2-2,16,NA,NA,TGTGCCATCAGTGGGCCCTCACCTCGGGACACCGGGGAGCTGTTTTTT,CAISGPSPRDTGELFF
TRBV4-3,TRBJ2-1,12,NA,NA,TGCGCCAGCAGCCAAGATTTGACAAAGCAGTTCTTC,CASSQDLTKQFF
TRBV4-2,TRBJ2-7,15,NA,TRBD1,TGTGCCAGCAGCCAGCCGGGACAGGGGGCATACGAGCAGTACTTC,CASSQPGQGAYEQYF
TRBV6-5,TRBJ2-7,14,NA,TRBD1,TGTGCCAGCAGTTGGGGGAGAGGGGGCCACGAGCAGTACTTC,CASSWGRGGHEQYF
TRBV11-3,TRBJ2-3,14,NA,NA,TGTGCCAGCAGCTTAGCGGGAGTCACAGATACGCAGTATTTT,CASSLAGVTDTQYF
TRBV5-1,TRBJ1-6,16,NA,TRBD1,TGCGCCAGCAGCTTGGAGGCAGGGGGTAATAATTCACCCCTCCACTTT,CASSLEAGGNNSPLHF
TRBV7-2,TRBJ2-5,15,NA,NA,TGTGCCAGTCGCGAGGCGAGCCACTCCCAAGAGACCCAGTACTTC,CASREASHSQETQYF